The 25 T cell receptor beta chains in this list originate from one sample, sequenced in a study of cytomegalovirus exposure and HLA in healthy donors (dated by TCRdb to between 2016 and 2019). The method behind the library was the immunoSEQ multiplex PCR assay. For the multiplex PCR, a mixture combining 60 forward primers for TCR Vbeta segments and 13 reverse primers for TCR Jbeta segments was used. Here the immuneACCESS table is served through TCRdb, limited to in-frame sequences with V and J called. Missing clones are a known gap in these copies; in checked studies unresolved V genes cover under half, and the rest lacks a known reason. This sample's table lists 45,000 or so clones. The biggest ten clones account for about 15% of the sample. Material: PBMCs. These TCRs come from a male donor in good health and CMV-seronegative.

The chain carries TRBV4-3 and TRBJ1-1; no clear D. Between the trimmed V and J ends, which lost 0 bases and 0 bases, there was a span of 11 bases. The CDR3 sequence is 16 residues long. Germline lookup yields CDR1 LGHNA and CDR2 YSLEER. The CDR3 region has the DNA TGCGCCAGCAGCCAAGATCCGTCCCTGTTGAACACTGAAGCTTTCTTT. This gives the protein CASSQDPSLLNTEAFF.

The chain uses TRBV14 and TRBJ1-1, with TRBD1 identical over 7 bases. Germline loops: CDR1 SGHDN, CDR2 FVKESK. There are 14 residues in the CDR3. V shed 4 bases and J 4 bases; nucleotides not matched to a gene: 6. The DNA for the CDR3 is TGTGCCAGCAGCCGTTACAGGGGAGGCACTGAAGCTTTCTTT. Translation: CASSRYRGGTEAFF.

This sequence joins TRBV5-4 and TRBJ2-7; maybe TRBD2 (5 bases). This CDR3 contains 14 residues. V was clipped by 0 bases and J by 2 bases, with 9 bases between them. CDR1 is SGHNT and CDR2 is YYREEE in the germline V gene (reference sequence). The CDR3 loop is CASSLAGDPYEQYF. The CDR3 coding sequence is TGTGCCAGCAGCTTGGCCGGGGATCCCTACGAGCAGTACTTC.

The chain carries TRBV6-1 and TRBJ1-1; 9 positions match TRBD1. The V gene end was trimmed by 10 bases and the J gene end by 1 base; junction bases not matched to a gene: 10. Germline CDR1 MNHNS, CDR2 SASEGT. The CDR3 consists of 15 residues. CDR3 nucleotides: TGTGCCACCGGGACAGGGCGATGGGGGAACACTGAAGCTTTCTTT. Its translation is CATGTGRWGNTEAFF.

V usage is TRBV19 and J usage is TRBJ2-1; 8 nucleotides agree with TRBD2. This CDR3 spans 15 amino acids. Germline V gene lookup returns CDR1 LNHDA and CDR2 SQIVND (reference sequence). After removal of 2 bases from V and 4 bases from J, the junction contained 4 bases not matched to a gene. The CDR3 is CASSISGGGYNEQFF. CDR3 sequence (DNA): TGTGCCAGTAGTATATCCGGCGGGGGGTACAATGAGCAGTTCTTC.

This chain joins TRBV21-1 and TRBJ2-7; TRBD1 is the table's D call and was not checked against the DNA. TRBV21-1 is labeled a pseudogene. The CDR3 has 15 amino acids. The CDR3 reads CASSKGVGHNYEQYF. CDR3 in DNA: TGTGCCAGCAGTAAAGGGGTGGGACACAACTACGAGCAGTACTTC.

The gene calls are TRBV6-1 and TRBJ2-1, with a weak D call TRBD2 (6 bases). Trimming shortened V by 8 bases and J by 9 bases, and 17 bases separated the two germline ends. Germline V lookup: CDR1 MNHNS, CDR2 SASEGT. The CDR3 has 13 amino acids. CDR3 protein: CASRRLVSGEQFF. CDR3 nucleotides: TGTGCCAGCCGGAGACTAGTCAGTGGTGAGCAGTTCTTC.

This chain connects TRBV4-2 to TRBJ2-5; maybe TRBD2 (6 bases). The closer fit of TRBJ2-7 to the DNA end suggests the J call may be wrong. The CDR3 runs 15 residues. Germline CDR1 and CDR2: LGHNA and YNFKEQ. Here the CDR3 reads CASSQEAGGPYEQYF. The CDR3 DNA sequence: TGTGCCAGCAGCCAAGAAGCCGGGGGACCCTACGAGCAGTACTTC.

The chain recombines TRBV2 with TRBJ2-7; maybe TRBD1 (6 bases). CDR3 length: 14 amino acids. V was trimmed by 6 bases and J by 7 bases, leaving 19 bases between them. Germline CDR1 is SNHLY and CDR2 is FYNNEI. This CDR3 reads CASRHRDLTGEQYF. The DNA for the CDR3 is TGTGCCAGCAGACACAGGGACCTTACGGGAGAGCAGTACTTC.

CDR3 nucleotide sequence: TGTGCCAGCAGCTTATTGGACAGAATCAAAAACATTCAGTACTTC. This translates into CASSLLDRIKNIQYF. J is TRBJ2-4 and V is TRBV7-9, with D possibly being TRBD1 (6 bases). Trimming stripped 2 bases from V and 3 bases from J, with 11 bases between. The CDR3 runs to 15 residues. The germline CDR1 and CDR2 sequences are SEHNR and FQNEAQ (reference sequence).

This chain joins TRBV20-1 and TRBJ1-2; D unclear. Germline assignment: CDR1 DFQATT and CDR2 SNEGSKA (reference sequence). The CDR3 consists of 11 residues. V was clipped by 2 bases and J by 6 bases, with 7 bases between them. Here the CDR3 DNA reads TGCAGTGCTAGATGGAGAGATGGCTACACCTTC. Its protein product is CSARWRDGYTF.

This chain joins TRBV7-9 and TRBJ1-2, with D uncertain. Deletions cut 5 bases from V and 1 base from J, with 11 bases between. This CDR3 is 14 amino acids long. Germline CDR1 is SEHNR and CDR2 is FQNEAQ (reference sequence). The CDR3 reads CASSPSPVNYGYTF. In nucleotides, the CDR3 is TGTGCCAGCAGCCCTAGTCCGGTTAACTATGGCTACACCTTC.

V usage is TRBV6-1 and J usage is TRBJ2-1; D possibly corresponds to TRBD2 (5 bases). V shed 1 base and J shed 6 bases, with 13 bases lying between them. Germline V gives CDR1 MNHNS, CDR2 SASEGT. The CDR3 spans 15 residues. The CDR3, as DNA: TGTGCCAGCAGTGAAGGGACTTCCCTTGGCAATGAGCAGTTCTTC. Its protein product is CASSEGTSLGNEQFF.

CDR3 in DNA: TGCGCCAGCAGTGAGGGAACGGGGAGGACTGAAGCTTTCTTT. It codes for CASSEGTGRTEAFF. This chain connects TRBV10-2 to TRBJ1-1; D gene unclear. In germline, CDR1 is WSHSY, CDR2 SAAADI. The CDR3 sequence is 14 residues long. V was pared by 2 bases and J by 5 bases, with 12 bases between.

This chain links TRBV7-8 with TRBJ1-2; 9 bases line up with TRBD1. Germline loops: CDR1 SGHVS, CDR2 FQNEAQ. Trimming took 5 bases from V and 4 from J; bases not matched to a gene: 8. The CDR3 contains 15 residues. The CDR3 sequence is CASSPTGGLGYGYTF. CDR3 sequence (DNA): TGTGCCAGCAGCCCCACAGGGGGCCTTGGCTATGGCTACACCTTC.

The chain recombines TRBV4-1 with TRBJ1-3, with D perhaps TRBD1 (5 bases). V lost 1 base to trimming and J lost 1 base, with 8 bases between them. The CDR3 has 15 residues. Germline CDR1 reads MGHRA; CDR2 reads YSYEKL. This CDR3 reads CASSQVRDSGNTIYF. Written as DNA, the CDR3 is TGCGCCAGCAGCCAAGTCAGGGATTCTGGAAACACCATATATTTT.

As DNA, the CDR3 is TGTGCCAGCAGTTACACAGGGGGGAACTATGGCTACACCTTC. It is translated as CASSYTGGNYGYTF. This sequence joins TRBV6-6 and TRBJ1-2, with 8 nucleotides matching TRBD1. Per the germline V gene, CDR1 is MNHNY and CDR2 is SVGAGI (reference sequence). V lost 2 bases, J lost 2 bases, and 1 base stayed unmatched. CDR3 length: 14 amino acids.

The chain has TRBV2 and TRBJ1-6; 8 bases agree with TRBD1. In germline, CDR1 is SNHLY, CDR2 FYNNEI. This CDR3 spans 14 amino acids. The V gene end was trimmed by 8 bases and the J gene end by 9 bases; junction bases not matched to a gene: 9. CDR3 sequence reads: CASLDQGARSPLHF. CDR3 in DNA: TGTGCCAGCTTAGATCAGGGGGCTCGTTCACCCCTCCACTTT.

The chain carries TRBV6-5 and TRBJ1-6, with TRBD1 as a possible D gene (5 bases). The CDR3 is 11 residues long. Per germline, CDR1 MNHEY and CDR2 SVGAGI. Written as DNA, the CDR3 is TGTGGTTCGGGGGATAATTCACCCCTCCACTTT. Its translation is CGSGDNSPLHF.

The J gene is TRBJ2-1, the V gene TRBV18, with D tentatively TRBD1 (5 bases). Germline CDR1 KGHSH, CDR2 LQKENI. V lost 2 bases and J 9 bases, leaving 17 bases between the germline ends. This CDR3 has 15 amino acids. The CDR3 reads CASSPYYQGVGEQFF. CDR3 nucleotides: TGTGCCAGCTCACCATATTATCAGGGTGTCGGTGAGCAGTTCTTC.

CDR3 in DNA: TGTGCCAGCAGGGGGCCGGGACAGGGTAACTATGGCTACACCTTC. Residues: CASRGPGQGNYGYTF. The chain recombines TRBV5-4 with TRBJ1-2; 9 bases line up with TRBD1. The V gene end was trimmed by 5 bases and the J gene end by 1 base; junction bases not matched to a gene: 6. The CDR3 has 15 residues. The germline gives CDR1 SGHNT, CDR2 YYREEE (reference sequence).

The chain uses TRBV7-9 and TRBJ1-5; maybe TRBD1 (5 bases). The CDR3 has 17 amino acids. The germline CDR1 and CDR2 sequences are SEHNR and FQNEAQ (reference sequence). V was pared by 1 base and J by 4 bases, with 17 bases between. CDR3 sequence: CASSLGLGGTVNQPQHF. CDR3 DNA: TGTGCCAGCAGCTTAGGCTTAGGCGGGACGGTAAATCAGCCCCAGCATTTT.

The V and J genes are TRBV30 and TRBJ2-5; TRBD1 is a possible D gene (6 bases). This CDR3 contains 14 residues. Germline V CDR1 and CDR2: GTSNPN, SVGIG (reference sequence). V lost 0 bases, J lost 4 bases, and 12 bases lay in between. CDR3 coding DNA: TGTGCCTGGAGTGTAGGGCCAGGGGTAGAGACCCAGTACTTC. Translation: CAWSVGPGVETQYF.

V is TRBV19 and J is TRBJ2-1; perhaps TRBD1 as D (5 bases). V dropped 0 bases and J dropped 2 bases, with 11 bases sitting between them. Germline CDR1 LNHDA, CDR2 SQIVND (reference sequence). This CDR3 comprises 16 residues. The CDR3 DNA sequence: TGTGCCAGTAGTATAGATCAGGGTGGCACCTACAATGAGCAGTTCTTC. It encodes CASSIDQGGTYNEQFF.

The CDR3 loop is CASSYSRSRNTEAFF. The CDR3 DNA reads as TGTGCCAGCAGTTACTCTAGAAGTAGGAACACTGAAGCTTTCTTT. This chain joins TRBV6-5 and TRBJ1-1; no clear D. The V gene's germline CDR1 is MNHEY and CDR2 SVGAGI. This CDR3 comprises 15 residues. Trimming took off 0 bases at V and 1 base at J, with 9 bases between the two ends.